Below, 13 T cell receptor beta chains from the same sample are listed, as sequenced in a study of CXCR3-negative and CXCR3-positive naive CD8 T cells. General study findings and limits: More hydrophobic TRB CDR3s occurred in CXCR3-positive than in CXCR3-negative naive cells.

Antigen specificity for these receptors is unknown. Libraries of TRB cDNA were made by 5' RACE and carried UMIs. After re-calling the 5' RACE reads, TCRdb lists one entry per CDR3 protein, DNA absent. The sample has under 150,000 distinct CDR3 sequences; the top ten hold under 0.75%. Specimen: naive CXCR3+ CD8+ T cells from blood. Stated subset: CD45RO-CCR7+CD27+CD95- naive CD8+ T cells expressing CXCR3 (TNR3+). All receptors come from a human donor in good health. Some clones in this sample may be carry-over from other donors' samples.

V usage is TRBV4-2 and J usage is TRBJ2-1. This CDR3 region has 16 residues. Germline V gene sequence: CDR1 LGHNA, CDR2 YNFKEQ. CDR3: CASSQTRGGPDNEQFF.

This rearrangement joins TRBV5-1 to TRBJ2-7; the D gene TCRdb calls, TRBD1, cannot be checked with no DNA. This CDR3 comprises 14 residues. Germline V lookup: CDR1 SGHRS, CDR2 YFSETQ. This CDR3 reads CASSPGTGPYEQYF. The complete variable domain, with remaining parts taken from reference TRBV5-1 and TRBJ2-7, reads KAGVTQTPRYLIKTRGQQVTLSCSPISGHRSVSWYQQTPGQGLQFLFEYFSETQRNKGNFPGRFSGRQFSNSRSEMNVSTLELGDSALYLCASSPGTGPYEQYFGPGTRLTVT.

This chain connects TRBV7-6 to TRBJ2-5; TCRdb proposes TRBD2, but this gene call is untestable without DNA. CDR1 SGHVS and CDR2 FNYEAQ come from the germline V gene. This CDR3 has 15 residues. The CDR3 region is CASSPWEDPRETQYF.

This chain links TRBV7-2 with TRBJ1-1; TCRdb lists TRBD1, though no DNA is available to test this call. The germline V gene has CDR1 SGHTA and CDR2 FQGNSA. The CDR3 is 14 residues long. The CDR3 protein is CASSLGAGALEAFF.

The CDR3 is CASSLARGLAGYEQYF. The chain joins TRBV7-8 to TRBJ2-7; TCRdb's D gene call, TRBD2, goes unchecked for lack of DNA. The CDR3 loop spans 16 amino acids. Germline CDR1 reads SGHVS; CDR2 reads FQNEAQ.

The V and J genes are TRBV13 and TRBJ2-6. Germline V gives CDR1 PRHDT, CDR2 FYEKMQ (reference sequence). The CDR3 runs 13 residues. The chain's CDR3 is CASSPVGANVLTF.

Here the CDR3 reads CASSPSGDNTEAFF. The rearrangement uses TRBV6-2 or TRBV6-3 and TRBJ1-1; TCRdb names TRBD1, which stays unverified in the absence of DNA. Germline V gene lookup returns CDR1 MNHEY and CDR2 SVGEGT. The CDR3 is 14 residues long.

The rearrangement links TRBV4-1 to TRBJ1-1; TCRdb reports TRBD1, a call that lacks DNA to check it against. CDR1 is MGHRA, CDR2 YSYEKL, per germline. This CDR3 has 15 residues. The CDR3: CASTPRPGRGTEAFF.

The chain links TRBV28 to TRBJ2-7; TCRdb's D call, TRBD1, is unchecked because there is no DNA. This CDR3 has 14 amino acids. Germline V gives CDR1 MDHEN, CDR2 SYDVKM. CDR3 region: CASNQDRAVYEQYF.

This chain uses TRBV15 with TRBJ2-5; the D gene TCRdb calls, TRBD1, cannot be checked with no DNA. CDR1 is LNHNV, CDR2 YYDKDF, per germline (reference sequence). The CDR3 spans 16 residues. The CDR3 sequence: CATREGANVRAETQYF.

The rearrangement uses TRBV27 and TRBJ1-1; with no DNA, the TCRdb D assignment of TRBD1 cannot be verified. The germline gives CDR1 MNHEY, CDR2 SMNVEV (reference sequence). The CDR3 has 14 amino acids. The CDR3 spells CASSRDRDNTEAFF.

The chain has TRBV15 and TRBJ2-5; the D call of TRBD1 rests on TCRdb alone, since no DNA is present to check it. The CDR3 is made up of 16 amino acids. Germline-derived CDR1 and CDR2 are LNHNV and YYDKDF (reference sequence). Here the CDR3 reads CATSARRGRSMETQYF.

The chain links TRBV29-1 to TRBJ2-7; TCRdb lists TRBD2, though no DNA is available to test this call. The CDR3 is made up of 14 amino acids. Germline CDR1 reads SQVTM; CDR2 reads ANQGSEA. The CDR3 loop is CSVGLADISYEQYF.